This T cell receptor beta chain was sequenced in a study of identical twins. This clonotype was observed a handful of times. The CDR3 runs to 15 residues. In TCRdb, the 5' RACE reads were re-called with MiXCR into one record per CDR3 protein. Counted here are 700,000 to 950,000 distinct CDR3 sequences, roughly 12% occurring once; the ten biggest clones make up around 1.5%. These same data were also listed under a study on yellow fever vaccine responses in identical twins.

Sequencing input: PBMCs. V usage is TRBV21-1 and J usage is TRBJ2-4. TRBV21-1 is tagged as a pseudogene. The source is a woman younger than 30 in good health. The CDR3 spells CASTPRGVGKNIQYF. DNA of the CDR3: TGTGCCAGCACCCCACGCGGAGTCGGCAAAAACATTCAGTACTTC.